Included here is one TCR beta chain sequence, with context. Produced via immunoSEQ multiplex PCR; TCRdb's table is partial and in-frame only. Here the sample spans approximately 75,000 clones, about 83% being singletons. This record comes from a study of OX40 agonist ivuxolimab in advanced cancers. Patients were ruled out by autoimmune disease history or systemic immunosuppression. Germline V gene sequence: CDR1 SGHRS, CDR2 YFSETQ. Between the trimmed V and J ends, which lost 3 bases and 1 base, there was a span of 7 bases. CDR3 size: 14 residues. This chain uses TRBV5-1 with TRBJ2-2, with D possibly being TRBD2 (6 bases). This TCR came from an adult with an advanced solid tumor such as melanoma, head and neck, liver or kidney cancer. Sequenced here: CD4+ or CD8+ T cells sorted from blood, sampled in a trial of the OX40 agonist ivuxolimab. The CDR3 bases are TGCGCCAGCAGCTGGGGACTGAACACCGGGGAGCTGTTTTTT. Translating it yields CASSWGLNTGELFF.